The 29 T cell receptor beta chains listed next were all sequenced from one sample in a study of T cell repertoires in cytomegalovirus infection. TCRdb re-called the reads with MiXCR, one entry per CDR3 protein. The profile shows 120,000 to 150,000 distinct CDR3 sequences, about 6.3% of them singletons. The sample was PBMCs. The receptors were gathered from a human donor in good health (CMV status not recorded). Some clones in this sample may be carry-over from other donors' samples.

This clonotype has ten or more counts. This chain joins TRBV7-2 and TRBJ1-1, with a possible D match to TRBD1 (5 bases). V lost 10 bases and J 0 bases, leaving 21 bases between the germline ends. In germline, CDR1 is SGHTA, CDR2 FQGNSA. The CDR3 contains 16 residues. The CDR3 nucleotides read TGTGCCACCTGCTGTGGTCCGGGGGTCATGAACACTGAAGCTTTCTTT. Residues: CATCCGPGVMNTEAFF.

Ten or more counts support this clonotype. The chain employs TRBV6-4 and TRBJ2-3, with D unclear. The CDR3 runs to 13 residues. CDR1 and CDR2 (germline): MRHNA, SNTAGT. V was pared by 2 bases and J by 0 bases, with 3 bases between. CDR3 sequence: CASSDTSTDTQYF. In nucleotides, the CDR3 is TGTGCCAGCAGTGACACTAGCACAGATACGCAGTATTTT.

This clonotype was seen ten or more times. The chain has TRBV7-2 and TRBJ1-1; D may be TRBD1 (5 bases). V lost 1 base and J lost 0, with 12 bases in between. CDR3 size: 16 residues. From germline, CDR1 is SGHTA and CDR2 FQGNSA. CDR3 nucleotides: TGTGCCAGCAGCTTAGAATCGGGACGGATGAACACTGAAGCTTTCTTT. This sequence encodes CASSLESGRMNTEAFF.

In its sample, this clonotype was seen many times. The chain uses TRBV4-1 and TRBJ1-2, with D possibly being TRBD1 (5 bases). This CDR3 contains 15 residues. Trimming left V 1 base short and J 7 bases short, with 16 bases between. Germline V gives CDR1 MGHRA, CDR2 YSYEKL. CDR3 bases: TGCGCCAGCAGCCAAGTGGACACGGGAGTGGGTGGCTACACCTTC. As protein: CASSQVDTGVGGYTF.

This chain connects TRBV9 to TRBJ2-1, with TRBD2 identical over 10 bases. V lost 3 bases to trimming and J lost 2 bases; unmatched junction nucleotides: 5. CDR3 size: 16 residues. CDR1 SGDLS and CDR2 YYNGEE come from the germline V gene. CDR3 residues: CASSEKLAGAYNEQFF. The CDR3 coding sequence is TGTGCCAGCAGCGAAAAGCTAGCGGGGGCCTACAATGAGCAGTTCTTC.

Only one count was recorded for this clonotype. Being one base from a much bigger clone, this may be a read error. The CDR3 spells CANSSRLAGGKQETQYF. The CDR3 DNA sequence: TGTGCCAACAGTTCCAGACTAGCGGGGGGGAAGCAAGAGACCCAGTACTTC. The chain carries TRBV12-3 or TRBV12-4 and TRBJ2-5, with 14 bases matching TRBD2. The CDR3 extends over 17 amino acids.

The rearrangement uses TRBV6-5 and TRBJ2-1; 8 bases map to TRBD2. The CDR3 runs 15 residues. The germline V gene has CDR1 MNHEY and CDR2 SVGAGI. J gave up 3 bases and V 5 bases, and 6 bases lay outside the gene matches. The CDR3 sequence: CASSLSGLGYNEQFF. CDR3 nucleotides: TGTGCCAGCAGTCTCTCGGGACTAGGCTACAATGAGCAGTTCTTC.

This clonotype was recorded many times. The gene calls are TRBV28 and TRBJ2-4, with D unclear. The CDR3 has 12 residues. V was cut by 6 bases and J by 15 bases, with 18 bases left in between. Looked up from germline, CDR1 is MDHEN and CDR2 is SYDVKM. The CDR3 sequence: CASSLSGVTLYF. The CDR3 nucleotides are TGTGCCAGCAGCCTCTCCGGTGTAACTCTGTACTTC.

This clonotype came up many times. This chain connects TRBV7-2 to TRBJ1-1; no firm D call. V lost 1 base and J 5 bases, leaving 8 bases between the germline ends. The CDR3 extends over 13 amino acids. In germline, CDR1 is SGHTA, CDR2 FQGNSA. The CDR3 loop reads CASSLELETEAFF. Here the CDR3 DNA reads TGTGCCAGCAGCTTAGAGTTGGAAACTGAAGCTTTCTTT.

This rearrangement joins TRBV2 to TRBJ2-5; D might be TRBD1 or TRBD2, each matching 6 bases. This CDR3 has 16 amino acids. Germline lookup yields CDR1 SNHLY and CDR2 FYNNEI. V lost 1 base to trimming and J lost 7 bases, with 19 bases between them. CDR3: CASSEVPGARVGTQYF. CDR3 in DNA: TGTGCCAGCAGTGAAGTCCCGGGGGCGAGAGTTGGGACCCAGTACTTC.

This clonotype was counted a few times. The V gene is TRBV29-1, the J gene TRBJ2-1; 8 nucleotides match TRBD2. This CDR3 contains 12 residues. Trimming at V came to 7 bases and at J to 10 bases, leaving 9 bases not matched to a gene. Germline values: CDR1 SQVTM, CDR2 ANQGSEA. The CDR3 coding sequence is TGCAGCGCCATAGCGGGGTCAGGCGAGCAGTTCTTC. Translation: CSAIAGSGEQFF.

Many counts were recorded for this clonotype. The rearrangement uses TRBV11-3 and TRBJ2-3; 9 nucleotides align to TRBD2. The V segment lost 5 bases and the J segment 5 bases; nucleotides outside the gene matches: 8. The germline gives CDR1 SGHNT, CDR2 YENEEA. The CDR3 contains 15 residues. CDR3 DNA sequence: TGTGCCAGCAGCCCCGGCGGGGGGGATCGAGATACGCAGTATTTT. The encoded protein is CASSPGGGDRDTQYF. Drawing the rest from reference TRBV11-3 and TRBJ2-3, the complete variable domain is EAGVVQSPRYKIIEKKQPVAFWCNPISGHNTLYWYLQNLGQGPELLIRYENEEAVDDSQLPKDRFSAERLKGVDSTLKIQPAELGDSAVYLCASSPGGGDRDTQYFGPGTRLTVL.

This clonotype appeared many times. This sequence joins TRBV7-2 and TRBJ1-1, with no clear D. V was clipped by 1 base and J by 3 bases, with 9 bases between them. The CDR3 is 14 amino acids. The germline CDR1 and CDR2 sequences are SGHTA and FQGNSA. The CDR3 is CASSLVRSDTEAFF. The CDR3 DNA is TGTGCCAGCAGCTTAGTGAGAAGCGACACTGAAGCTTTCTTT.

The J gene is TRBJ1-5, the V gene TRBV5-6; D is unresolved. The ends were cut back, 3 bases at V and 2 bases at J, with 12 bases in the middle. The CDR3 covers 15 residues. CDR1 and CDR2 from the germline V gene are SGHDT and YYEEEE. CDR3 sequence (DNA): TGTGCCAGCAGCTCCTGGGGAGGAGGCAATCAGCCCCAGCATTTT. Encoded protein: CASSSWGGGNQPQHF.

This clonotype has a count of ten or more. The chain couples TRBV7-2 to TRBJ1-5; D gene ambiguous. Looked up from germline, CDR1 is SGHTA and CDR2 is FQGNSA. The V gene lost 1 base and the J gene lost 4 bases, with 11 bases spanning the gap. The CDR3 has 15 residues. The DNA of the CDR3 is TGTGCCAGCAGCTTAGGGGTGGGTTATAATCAGCCCCAGCATTTT. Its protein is CASSLGVGYNQPQHF.

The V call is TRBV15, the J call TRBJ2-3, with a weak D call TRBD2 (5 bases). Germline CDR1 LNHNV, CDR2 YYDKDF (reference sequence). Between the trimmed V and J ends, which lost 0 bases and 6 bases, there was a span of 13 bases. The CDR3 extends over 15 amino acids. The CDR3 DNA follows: TGTGCCACCAGCAGAGAAAAGGACTCCTGGGATACGCAGTATTTT. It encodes CATSREKDSWDTQYF.

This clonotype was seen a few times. Here the CDR3 DNA reads TGTGCCAGCAGTTACCCGTTTGAGGGATCCTACGAGCAGTACTTC. Amino acid sequence: CASSYPFEGSYEQYF. The chain couples TRBV6-2 or TRBV6-3 to TRBJ2-7, with a weak D call TRBD2 (5 bases). V was clipped by 2 bases and J by 1 base, with 12 bases between them. Germline V gene lookup returns CDR1 MNHEY and CDR2 SVGEGT. The CDR3 contains 15 residues.

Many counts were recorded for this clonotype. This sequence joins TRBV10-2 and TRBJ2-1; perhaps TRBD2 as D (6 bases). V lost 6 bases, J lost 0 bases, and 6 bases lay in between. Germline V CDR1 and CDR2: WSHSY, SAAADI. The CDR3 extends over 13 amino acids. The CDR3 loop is CASSGGSYNEQFF. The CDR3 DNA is TGCGCCAGCAGCGGGGGCTCCTACAATGAGCAGTTCTTC.

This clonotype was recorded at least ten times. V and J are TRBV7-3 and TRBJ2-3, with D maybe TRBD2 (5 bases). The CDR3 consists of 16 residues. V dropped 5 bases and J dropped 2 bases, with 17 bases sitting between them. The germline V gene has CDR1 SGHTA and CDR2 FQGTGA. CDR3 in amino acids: CASSPARAAYTDTQYF. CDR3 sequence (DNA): TGTGCCAGCAGCCCCGCCCGAGCGGCGTACACAGATACGCAGTATTTT.

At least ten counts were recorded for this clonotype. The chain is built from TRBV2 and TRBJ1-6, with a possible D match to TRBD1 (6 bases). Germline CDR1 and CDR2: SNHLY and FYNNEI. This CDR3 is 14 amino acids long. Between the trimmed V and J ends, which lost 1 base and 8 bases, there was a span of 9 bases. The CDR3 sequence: CASSEEDRDSPLHF. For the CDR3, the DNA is TGTGCCAGCAGTGAAGAGGACAGAGATTCACCCCTCCACTTT.

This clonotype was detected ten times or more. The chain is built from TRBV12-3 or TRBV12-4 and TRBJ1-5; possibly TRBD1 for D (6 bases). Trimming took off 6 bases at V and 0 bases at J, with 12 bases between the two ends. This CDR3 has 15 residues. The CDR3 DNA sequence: TGTGCCAGCAGACAGGGTAGCTATAGCAATCAGCCCCAGCATTTT. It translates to CASRQGSYSNQPQHF.

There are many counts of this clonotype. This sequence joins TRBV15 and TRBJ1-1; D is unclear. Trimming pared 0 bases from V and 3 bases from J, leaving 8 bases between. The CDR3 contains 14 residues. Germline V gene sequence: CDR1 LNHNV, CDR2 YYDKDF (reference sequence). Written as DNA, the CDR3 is TGTGCCACCAGCAGAGATTTGGCAGACACTGAAGCTTTCTTT. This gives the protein CATSRDLADTEAFF.

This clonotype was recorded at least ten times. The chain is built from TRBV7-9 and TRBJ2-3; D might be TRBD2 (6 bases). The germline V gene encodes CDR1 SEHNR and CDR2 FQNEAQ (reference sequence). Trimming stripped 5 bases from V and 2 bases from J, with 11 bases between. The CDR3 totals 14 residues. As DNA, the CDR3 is TGTGCCAGCAGCGTAGGAGGGGCCACAGATACGCAGTATTTT. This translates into CASSVGGATDTQYF.

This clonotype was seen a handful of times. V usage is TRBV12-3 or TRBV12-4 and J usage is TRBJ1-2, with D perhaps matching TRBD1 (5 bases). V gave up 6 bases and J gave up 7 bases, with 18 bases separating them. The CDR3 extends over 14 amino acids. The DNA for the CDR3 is TGTGCCAGCAGGCATAACGGGACTCCTGGTGGCTACACCTTC. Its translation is CASRHNGTPGGYTF.

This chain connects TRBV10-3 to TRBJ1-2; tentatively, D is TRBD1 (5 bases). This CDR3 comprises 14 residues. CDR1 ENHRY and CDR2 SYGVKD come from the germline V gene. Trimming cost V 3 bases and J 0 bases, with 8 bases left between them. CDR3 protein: CAISDPGANYGYTF. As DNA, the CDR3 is TGTGCCATCAGTGACCCGGGGGCTAACTATGGCTACACCTTC.

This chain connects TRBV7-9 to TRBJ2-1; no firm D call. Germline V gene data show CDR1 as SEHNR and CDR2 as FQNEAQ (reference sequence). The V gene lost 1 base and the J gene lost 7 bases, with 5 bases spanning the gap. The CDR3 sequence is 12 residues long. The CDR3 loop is CASSLGQNEQFF. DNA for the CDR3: TGTGCCAGCAGCTTAGGCCAAAATGAGCAGTTCTTC.

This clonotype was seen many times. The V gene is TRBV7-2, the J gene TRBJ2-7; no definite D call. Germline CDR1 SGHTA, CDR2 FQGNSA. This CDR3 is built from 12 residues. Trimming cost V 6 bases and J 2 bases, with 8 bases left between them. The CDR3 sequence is CASSRRTYEQYF. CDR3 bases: TGTGCCAGCAGTCGACGTACCTACGAGCAGTACTTC.

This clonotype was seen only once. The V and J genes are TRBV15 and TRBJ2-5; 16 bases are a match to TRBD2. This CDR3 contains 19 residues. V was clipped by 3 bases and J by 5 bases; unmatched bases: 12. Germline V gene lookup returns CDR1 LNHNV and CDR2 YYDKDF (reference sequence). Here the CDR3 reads CATSSSGTSGGATGETQYF. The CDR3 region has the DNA TGTGCCACCAGCAGTTCCGGGACTAGCGGGGGGGCCACGGGTGAGACCCAGTACTTC. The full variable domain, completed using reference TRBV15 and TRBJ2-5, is DAMVIQNPRYQVTQFGKPVTLSCSQTLNHNVMYWYQQKSSQAPKLLFHYYDKDFNNEADTPDNFQSRRPNTSFCFLDIRSPGLGDTAMYLCATSSSGTSGGATGETQYFGPGTRLLVL.

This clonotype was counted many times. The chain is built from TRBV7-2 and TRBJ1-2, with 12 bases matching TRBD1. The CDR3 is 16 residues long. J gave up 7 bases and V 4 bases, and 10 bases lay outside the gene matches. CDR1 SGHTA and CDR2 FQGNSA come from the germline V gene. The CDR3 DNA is TGTGCCAGCAGCTCCCCGGGACAGGGGGCCGAAGTTGGCTACACCTTC. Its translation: CASSSPGQGAEVGYTF.